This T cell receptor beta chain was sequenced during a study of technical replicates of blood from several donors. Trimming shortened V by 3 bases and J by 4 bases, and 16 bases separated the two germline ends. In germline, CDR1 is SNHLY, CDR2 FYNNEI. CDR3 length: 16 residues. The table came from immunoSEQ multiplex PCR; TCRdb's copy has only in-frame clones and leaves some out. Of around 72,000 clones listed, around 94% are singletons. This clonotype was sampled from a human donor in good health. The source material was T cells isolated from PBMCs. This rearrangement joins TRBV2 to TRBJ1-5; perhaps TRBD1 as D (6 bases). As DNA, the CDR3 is TGTGCCAGCAGTGACCCTTCCCAGGGGAGAAATCAGCCCCAGCATTTT. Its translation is CASSDPSQGRNQPQHF.